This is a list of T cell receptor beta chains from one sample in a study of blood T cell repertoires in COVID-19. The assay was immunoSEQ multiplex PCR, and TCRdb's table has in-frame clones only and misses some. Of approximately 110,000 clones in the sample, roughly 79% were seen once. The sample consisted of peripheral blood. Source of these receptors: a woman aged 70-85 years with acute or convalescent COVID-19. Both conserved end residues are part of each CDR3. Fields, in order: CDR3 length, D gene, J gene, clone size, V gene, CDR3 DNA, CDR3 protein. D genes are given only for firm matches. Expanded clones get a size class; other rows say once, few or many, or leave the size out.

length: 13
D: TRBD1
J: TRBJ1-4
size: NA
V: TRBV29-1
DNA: TGCAGCGCCATGACAGGGGCAAATGAAAAACTGTTTTTT
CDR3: CSAMTGANEKLFF

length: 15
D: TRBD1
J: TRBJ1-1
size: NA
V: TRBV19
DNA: TGTGCCAGTAGTATCCACTCAGGGGGACTCACTGAAGCTTTCTTT
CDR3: CASSIHSGGLTEAFF

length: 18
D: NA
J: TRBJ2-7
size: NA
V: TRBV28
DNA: TGTGCCAGCAGTTTAAGGTGGCACAGGGCCCGGACACTGGTCGAGCAGTACTTC
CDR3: CASSLRWHRARTLVEQYF

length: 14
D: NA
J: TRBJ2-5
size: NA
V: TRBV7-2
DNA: TGTGCCAGCAGCACACGACGGGACCAAGAGACCCAGTACTTC
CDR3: CASSTRRDQETQYF

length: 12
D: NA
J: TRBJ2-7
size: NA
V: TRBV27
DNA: TGTGCCAGCAGTCTCAGGGGAAGGGAGCAGTACTTC
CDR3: CASSLRGREQYF

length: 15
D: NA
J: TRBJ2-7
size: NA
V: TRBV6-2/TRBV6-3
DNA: TGTGCCAGCAGCCTTCAGGGGCGTGCCTCCTACGAGCAGTACTTC
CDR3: CASSLQGRASYEQYF

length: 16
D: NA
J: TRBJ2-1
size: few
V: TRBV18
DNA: TGTGCCAGCTCACCGGGGGGGCGCAGCTCCTACAATGAGCAGTTCTTC
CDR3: CASSPGGRSSYNEQFF

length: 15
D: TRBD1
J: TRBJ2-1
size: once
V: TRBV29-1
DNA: TGCAGCGTTAATGCCGGGACAGGGGGCTTCAATGAGCAGTTCTTC
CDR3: CSVNAGTGGFNEQFF

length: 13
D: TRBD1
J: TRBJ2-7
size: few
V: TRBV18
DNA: TGTGCCAGCTCAGGACAGGGTAGGGACGAGCAGTACTTC
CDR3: CASSGQGRDEQYF

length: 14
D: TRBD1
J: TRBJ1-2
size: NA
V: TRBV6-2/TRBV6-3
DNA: TGTGCCAGCAGTTACTCGGGGGACAGGGTCGGCTACACCTTC
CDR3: CASSYSGDRVGYTF

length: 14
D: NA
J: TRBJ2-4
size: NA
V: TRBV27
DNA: TGTGCCAGCAGCCCACAGATAGCCAAAAACATTCAGTACTTC
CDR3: CASSPQIAKNIQYF

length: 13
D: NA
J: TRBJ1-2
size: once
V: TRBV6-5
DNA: TGTGCCAGCAGCCCGGGGGGGTTCTATGGCTACACCTTC
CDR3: CASSPGGFYGYTF

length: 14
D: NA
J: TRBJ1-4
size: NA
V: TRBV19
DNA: TGTGCCAGTACCGCGACTCCAACTAATGAAAAACTGTTTTTT
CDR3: CASTATPTNEKLFF

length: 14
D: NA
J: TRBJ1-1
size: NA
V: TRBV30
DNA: TGTGCCTGGAGTGTAACACAGGGTTACACTGAAGCTTTCTTT
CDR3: CAWSVTQGYTEAFF

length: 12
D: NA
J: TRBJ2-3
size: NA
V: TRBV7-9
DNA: TGTGCCAGCAGCCAACTAGCTGATACGCAGTATTTT
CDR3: CASSQLADTQYF

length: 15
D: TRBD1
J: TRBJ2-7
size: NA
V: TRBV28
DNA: TGTGCCAGCAGTTTATCCGGACAGGGTATGATCGAGCAGTACTTC
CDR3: CASSLSGQGMIEQYF

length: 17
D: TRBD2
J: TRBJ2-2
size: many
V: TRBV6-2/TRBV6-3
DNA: TGTGCCAGCAGCCGCGGACTAGCGGGTTCGAACACCGGGGAGCTGTTTTTT
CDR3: CASSRGLAGSNTGELFF

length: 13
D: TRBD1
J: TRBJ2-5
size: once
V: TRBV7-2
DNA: TGTGCCAGCAGCAAAAGACAGGGGGAGACCCAGTACTTC
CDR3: CASSKRQGETQYF

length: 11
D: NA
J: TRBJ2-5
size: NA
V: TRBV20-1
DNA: TGCAGTGGGGGCGGGGAAGAGACCCAGTACTTC
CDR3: CSGGGEETQYF

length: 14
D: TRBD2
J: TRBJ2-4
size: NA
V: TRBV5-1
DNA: TGCGCCAGCAGCCCGGGGACTAGCTGGAACATTCAGTACTTC
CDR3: CASSPGTSWNIQYF

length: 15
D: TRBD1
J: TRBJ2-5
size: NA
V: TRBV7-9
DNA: TGTGCCAGCAGCATGACCGGACAGGGGGAAGAGACCCAGTACTTC
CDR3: CASSMTGQGEETQYF

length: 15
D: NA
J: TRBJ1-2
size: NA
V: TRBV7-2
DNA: TGTGCCAGCAGCTTAGATTGGCGGGGGGGAGATGGCTACACCTTC
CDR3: CASSLDWRGGDGYTF

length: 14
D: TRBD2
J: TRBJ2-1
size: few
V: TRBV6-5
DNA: TGTGCCAGCAGTTACTCCGCGGGGGGTTATGAGCAGTTCTTC
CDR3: CASSYSAGGYEQFF

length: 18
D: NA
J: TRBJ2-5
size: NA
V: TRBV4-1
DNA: TGCGCCAGCAGCCAAGATCGCGGGGGGACAACCAGGGGGGAGACCCAGTACTTC
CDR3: CASSQDRGGTTRGETQYF

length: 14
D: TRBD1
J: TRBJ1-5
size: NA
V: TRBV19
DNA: TGTGCCAGTAAAGACAGGGATCTTGCTCAGCCCCAGCATTTT
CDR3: CASKDRDLAQPQHF

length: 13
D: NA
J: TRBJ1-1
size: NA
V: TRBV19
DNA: TGTGCCAGTAGTGCCTATATGAACACTGAAGCTTTCTTT
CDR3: CASSAYMNTEAFF